This T cell receptor beta chain was obtained from a study of T cells in Graves' hyperthyroidism and ophthalmopathy. Looking at the study overall: Initial diagnosis, before any treatment, was when peripheral blood was collected.

Germline V gene sequence: CDR1 SEHNR, CDR2 FQNEAQ (reference sequence). This CDR3 is 18 amino acids long. Trimming removed 4 bases from V and 4 bases from J, with 22 bases in between. Findings of the study overall: Separation of ophthalmopathy from stable hyperthyroidism was achieved by a 13 V-J model.

Amplified regions were TCR beta CDR3 sequences from RNA transcripts. In the first-round RT-PCR of the TCR CDR3, the HTBI primer set was used. TCRdb called the multiplex PCR reads again in MiXCR, with one record for every CDR3 protein. The data contain a few hundred thousand distinct CDR3 sequences, 15% to 19% of them seen just once; the ten biggest clones take up roughly 26%. This clonotype showed up many times. Its antigen remains unknown. With a duration under 2 months, the hyperthyroidism was newly diagnosed in patients aged 18 to 65. Patients were excluded for uncontrolled infection, other autoimmune disease, pregnancy or lactation.

Sequenced sample: blood. The clonotype was recovered from a woman under 30 with Graves' hyperthyroidism that later progressed to Graves' ophthalmopathy. This chain connects TRBV7-9 to TRBJ2-2; D tentatively reads TRBD1 or TRBD2 (5 bases each). The CDR3 here is CASSSTSGTQSFTGELFF. The CDR3 DNA follows: TGTGCCAGCAGCTCCACCTCCGGGACCCAATCTTTCACCGGGGAGCTGTTTTTT.